This T cell receptor (beta chain) was profiled in a study of blood T cell repertoires in COVID-19. Turning to the study itself: Material from acute and convalescent COVID-19 was sourced from the United States, Italy and Spain. T cells, B-cell-depleted T cells, or PBMCs supplied cDNA or gDNA.

This clone was picked up many times. In the original analysis: It was from reference gene primer amplification that nucleated cell counts were estimated. TCRdb's copy holds only in-frame clones and misses some; the assay was immunoSEQ multiplex PCR. Clonal size and the V and J genes are those of that table, whereas D and trimming came from the DNA. The sample holds about 380,000 clones, 90% seen once. The sequenced sample consisted of peripheral blood. The sequence was obtained from a man between 18 and 29 years old with active or convalescent COVID-19.

CDR3 DNA sequence: TGTGCCAGCAGAGAGGGAATCTCTGGGGCCAACGTCCTGACTTTC. This translates into CASREGISGANVLTF. This chain connects TRBV5-6 to TRBJ2-6; tentatively, D is TRBD2 (5 bases). V was clipped by 5 bases and J by 0 bases, with 9 bases between them. CDR1 is SGHDT, CDR2 YYEEEE, per germline. This CDR3 comprises 15 residues.